This T cell receptor beta chain was observed in a study of CD8 T cells in ankylosing spondylitis. Preparation of TCR beta libraries was done by quantitative 5'-RACE with molecular barcodes. TCRdb ran MiXCR on the 5' RACE reads and lists one entry per CDR3 protein. This table has approximately 24,000 distinct CDR3 sequences, roughly 2.4% appearing once. The clonotype was recovered from a female donor with ankylosing spondylitis or in good health (not recorded which). Sequencing was done on a sample of blood, either unsorted or a sorted T cell fraction (not recorded which).

The CDR3 region is CASSQTGASQAFF. The CDR3 DNA follows: TGTGCCAGCAGCCAGACAGGAGCCTCACAAGCTTTCTTT. The chain recombines TRBV9 with TRBJ1-1, with TRBD1 as a possible D gene (6 bases). V shed 4 bases and J shed 9 bases, with 16 bases lying between them. There are 13 residues in the CDR3. Germline V gene sequence: CDR1 SGDLS, CDR2 YYNGEE.